The entry that follows covers one T cell receptor beta chain sequence. Its specific antigen is unknown. No qualities accompany the bases; no much larger clone lies one base away. CDR1 and CDR2 were assigned from the germline V gene as SGHTS and YDEGEE. From the cysteine through the phenylalanine, the CDR3 covers 14 amino acids. The only DNA kept is the CDR3, 42 bases in frame from the first base. The V end loses 0 bases and the J end loses 0 bases, and a stretch of 3 bases separates them. The data were obtained in a study of OX40 agonist ivuxolimab in advanced cancers. With regard to the full study: Ivuxolimab was an agonistic, fully human IgG2 monoclonal antibody directed against OX40 (CD134), a costimulatory receptor. Intravenous ivuxolimab was administered to patients every 2 weeks at six dose levels: 0.01, 0.1, 0.3, 1.5, 3 and 10 mg/kg. Of the approximately 50 patients in dose escalation, 19 had hepatocellular carcinoma, approximately 15 had melanoma, 9 had renal cell carcinoma and 9 had head and neck cancer. The dose-escalation cohort was about 83% male with a mean age of around 62 years, ranging from roughly 20 to 80. Patients were allowed to have had prior anti-PD-1, anti-PD-L1 or anti-CTLA-4 therapy, and approximately 40% of the dose-escalation patients had been treated with checkpoint inhibitors. Three dose-escalation patients achieved partial responses, one with hepatocellular carcinoma and two with cutaneous melanoma. Peripheral TCRbeta sequencing aimed to test whether ivuxolimab altered TCR sequence diversity and caused clonal T-cell expansion. The paper reports the monotherapy dose-escalation portion (N of about 56 patients) of the phase I ivuxolimab trial.

What the work shows at the level of the full study, not this receptor alone: Low levels of normalized T-cell clonal expansion were also seen in some patients who did not respond. Partial responders in the 0.1-3.0 mg/kg groups had among the lowest normalized peripheral clonal expansion, especially among CD8+ T cells. Antigen specificity was not determined for the clonally expanded peripheral T cells. After ivuxolimab, expanded clones were on average more numerous among CD8+ T cells than among CD4+ T cells. At doses from 0.1 to 3.0 mg/kg, clonal expansion was seen in both CD4+ and CD8+ blood T cells between baseline and week 6.

Patients with autoimmune disease history or receiving systemic immunosuppression were excluded from the trial. Peripheral blood for TCR sequencing was drawn from every dose cohort at baseline, at cycle 4 day 1 and at cycle 7 day 1. Samples were obtained from an open-label, multicenter, first-in-human phase I dose-escalation trial of ivuxolimab. The trial enrolled adults with locally advanced or metastatic head and neck squamous cell, hepatocellular, melanoma or renal cell carcinoma. Before TCR sequencing, CD4+ and CD8+ T cells were separately sorted from peripheral blood. For sequencing of the TCRbeta CDR3 region, genomic DNA was extracted from the sorted cells. TCRbeta CDR3 regions were sequenced using the immunoSEQ Assay. TCRdb retrieved this table from immuneACCESS and kept in-frame rearrangements only. Not all clones are present; in checked studies, unresolved V genes account for under half, and no reason is known for the remainder. The sample contains about 64,000 clones, about 86% of them found a single time. The ten largest clones capture 2% to 2.5% of the sample.

The rearranged chain carries TRBV5-8 and TRBJ2-2; the D gene lacks a confident call. The receptor's source is an adult with an advanced solid tumor such as melanoma, head and neck, liver or kidney cancer. This material consisted of CD4+ or CD8+ T cells sorted from blood, taken in a trial of the OX40 agonist ivuxolimab. The CDR3 region has the sequence CASSLVPNTGELFF. In nucleotides, the sequence is TGTGCCAGCAGCTTGGTTCCGAACACCGGGGAGCTGTTTTTT.